This TCR beta chain was documented in a study of control samples from healthy donors and cancer patients. Germline trimming cut 1 base from V and 5 bases from J; bases unmatched to any gene: 4. Germline V CDR1 and CDR2: MGHDK, SYGVNS. The CDR3 extends over 15 amino acids. Profiled with immunoSEQ multiplex PCR; TCRdb holds only in-frame clones, not every one. Seen here are 100,000 to 110,000 clones, approximately 84% observed once, and the top ten hold more than 15%. The receptor's source is a woman aged 50 to 65 in good health. The specimen was blood. This chain uses TRBV25-1 with TRBJ1-4; 7 positions match TRBD1. CDR3 nucleotides: TGTGCCAGCAGTGAATCGGGACAGAAAAATGAAAAACTGTTTTTT. It specifies CASSESGQKNEKLFF.